The 13 T cell receptor beta chains listed next were all sequenced from one sample in a study of metastatic and nonmetastatic thyroid tumors. TCRdb re-analyzed the PCR reads using MiXCR. The sample has about 20,000 clones; approximately 16% are singletons. Ahead of thyroid surgery, no patient had received treatment of any kind. Sequencing was done on a sample of tumor tissue. These TCRs come from a female donor with papillary thyroid cancer or a benign thyroid nodule (not recorded which). Some clones in this sample may be carry-over from other donors' samples.

With regard to this clone: This clone may be a read error of a much larger clone one base away. V and J are TRBV20-1 and TRBJ1-2; TRBD1 might be the D (6 bases). CDR3 length: 12 residues. In germline, CDR1 is DFQATT, CDR2 SNEGSKA (reference sequence). The CDR3 sequence: CIPATGYSGYTF. In nucleotides, the CDR3 is TGCATCCCCGCGACAGGTTATTCAGGCTACACCTTC.

In this sample, this clone turned up many times. This chain uses TRBV4-1 with TRBJ2-1; D is undetermined. The CDR3 runs to 17 residues. Germline CDR1 MGHRA, CDR2 YSYEKL. V was shortened by 0 bases and J by 0 bases, with 12 bases between the two germline ends. The CDR3 spells CASSQERGTFSYNEQFF. CDR3 coding DNA: TGCGCCAGCAGCCAAGAAAGAGGTACTTTCTCCTACAATGAGCAGTTCTTC.

This clone occurred many times. This chain joins TRBV5-1 and TRBJ1-6; D call uncertain. Germline V gene sequence: CDR1 SGHRS, CDR2 YFSETQ. Trimming stripped 1 base from V and 9 bases from J, with 11 bases between. CDR3 length: 14 amino acids. DNA for the CDR3: TGCGCCAGCAGCTTGCAAGGGCCTTCTTCACCCCTCCACTTT. This translates into CASSLQGPSSPLHF. Looking up the rest from reference TRBV5-1 and TRBJ1-6 gives the full variable domain: KAGVTQTPRYLIKTRGQQVTLSCSPISGHRSVSWYQQTPGQGLQFLFEYFSETQRNKGNFPGRFSGRQFSNSRSEMNVSTLELGDSALYLCASSLQGPSSPLHFGNGTRLTVT.

The chain joins TRBV11-2 to TRBJ2-7; 7 bases align to TRBD1. Losses at the gene ends were 5 bases for V and 3 bases for J; bases not matched to a gene: 13. Per the germline V gene, CDR1 is SGHAT and CDR2 is FQNNGV. The CDR3 extends over 16 amino acids. The CDR3 DNA reads as TGTGCCAGCAGCCCGGAAAGACAGGGATGGGGCTACGAGCAGTACTTC. Translation gives CASSPERQGWGYEQYF.

This clone was recorded at least ten times. This specimen includes other DNA sequences encoding the same CDR3. The chain uses TRBV20-1 and TRBJ2-2; the match to TRBD2 covers 9 bases. Looked up from germline, CDR1 is DFQATT and CDR2 is SNEGSKA (reference sequence). V lost 0 bases and J lost 8; bases outside the gene matches: 10. This CDR3 has 16 amino acids. The CDR3 DNA sequence: TGCAGTGCTAGAGATCGGGCGGGAGGGCCGGCAGGGGAGCTGTTTTTT. Its protein product is CSARDRAGGPAGELFF.

The sample holds many counts of this clone. The genes are TRBV6-5 and TRBJ2-2; 7 nucleotides match TRBD1. The CDR3 consists of 16 residues. Germline V lookup: CDR1 MNHEY, CDR2 SVGAGI. J gave up 1 base and V 0 bases, and 2 bases lay outside the gene matches. This CDR3 reads CASSYSYRGNTGELFF. In DNA form, the CDR3 reads TGTGCCAGCAGTTACTCCTACAGGGGGAACACCGGGGAGCTGTTTTTT.

Comment on this clone: The junction does not match germline at one end; this may be a read error. J is TRBJ2-5 and V is TRBV7-8; 9 bases match TRBD2. This CDR3 spans 13 amino acids. Looked up from germline, CDR1 is SGHVS and CDR2 is FQNEAQ. CDR3 amino acids: CTSSRLQGTSCDF. CDR3 DNA: TGTACCAGCAGCCGCCTACAAGGGACTAGCTGTGACTTC.

In its sample, this clone was seen many times. The chain combines TRBV24-1 with TRBJ2-7, with D perhaps matching TRBD1 (5 bases). The CDR3 is 16 residues long. Trimming shortened V by 1 base and J by 7 bases, and 19 bases separated the two germline ends. Per germline, CDR1 KGHDR and CDR2 SFDVKD. CDR3 residues: CATSDFWAGLMLEQYF. The CDR3 DNA is TGTGCCACCAGTGATTTCTGGGCAGGGCTGATGTTGGAGCAGTACTTC.

Judged by abundance, this clone is medium-sized. V and J are TRBV19 and TRBJ1-4; 7 positions agree with TRBD1. The CDR3 runs 15 residues. Unmatched junction bases numbered 3, after V lost 5 bases and J lost 0 bases. Germline V lookup: CDR1 LNHDA, CDR2 SQIVND (reference sequence). CDR3 in amino acids: CASSAGTATNEKLFF. The CDR3 DNA sequence: TGTGCCAGTAGTGCCGGGACAGCAACTAATGAAAAACTGTTTTTT.

By sample fraction, this clone is medium-sized. The V gene is TRBV11-2, the J gene TRBJ2-7, with 13 positions matching TRBD2. The CDR3 runs 15 residues. Germline loops: CDR1 SGHAT, CDR2 FQNNGV. After removal of 4 bases from V and 5 bases from J, the junction contained 5 bases not matched to a gene. The CDR3 coding sequence is TGTGCCAGCAGCTGGACTAGCGGGAGTAACGACGAGCAGTACTTC. Translation gives CASSWTSGSNDEQYF.

This clone showed up many times. The same CDR3 is also encoded by other DNA sequences in this sample. This chain connects TRBV7-3 to TRBJ1-3; a possible D gene is TRBD1 (5 bases). This CDR3 region has 15 residues. V was pared by 1 base and J by 3 bases, with 10 bases between. Per the germline V gene, CDR1 is SGHTA and CDR2 is FQGTGA. The CDR3 nucleotides read TGTGCCAGCAGCTTAAGCGGGGGATTTGGAAACACCATATATTTT. As protein: CASSLSGGFGNTIYF.

This clone has ten or more counts. The chain carries TRBV28 and TRBJ1-5, with a weak D call TRBD1 (5 bases). Germline CDR1 and CDR2: MDHEN and SYDVKM. The CDR3 is made up of 15 amino acids. Trimming cost V 2 bases and J 12 bases, with 20 bases left between them. CDR3 residues: CASSLGRGYPMGQHF. The CDR3 coding sequence is TGTGCCAGCAGTTTAGGTAGGGGCTACCCAATGGGCCAGCATTTT.

This clone was seen ten or more times. The V gene is TRBV20-1, the J gene TRBJ2-7; 9 positions agree with TRBD2. Germline CDR1 DFQATT, CDR2 SNEGSKA (reference sequence). The CDR3 loop spans 15 amino acids. The V gene end was trimmed by 0 bases and the J gene end by 2 bases; junction bases not matched to a gene: 5. The CDR3 protein is CSARDLAGEPYEQYF. For the CDR3, the DNA is TGCAGTGCTAGAGACTTAGCGGGGGAACCCTACGAGCAGTACTTC.